A selection of T cell receptor beta chains follows, all from one sample in a study of cytomegalovirus exposure and HLA in healthy donors. This table comes from immunoSEQ multiplex PCR, and its TCRdb copy is limited to in-frame clones, with some not included. The sample has approximately 100,000 clones; around 80% are singletons. The sequencing input was PBMCs. Receptor source: a woman aged 45-59 years in good health and CMV-seropositive. The CDR3 runs from the conserved cysteine through the conserved F or W.

>TRBV5-1|TRBJ1-6
CASSLEQGKNSPLHF
>TRBV19|TRBJ1-2
CASSPISRGSNYGYTF
>TRBV19|TRBJ1-1
CASSRDRGAFF
>TRBV6-6|TRBJ2-2
CASSYGPGNTGELFF
>TRBV6-6|TRBJ2-3
CASKDSPSTDTQYF
>TRBV5-4|TRBJ2-7
CASSSGSAPYEQYF
>TRBV9|TRBJ2-2
CASSVESPNTGELFF
>TRBV4-2|TRBJ2-7
CASSQVGSSYEQYF
>TRBV7-2|TRBJ2-2
CASSLQGAGGELFF
>TRBV9|TRBJ1-2
CASSDGYNYGYTF
>TRBV5-1|TRBJ1-5
CASSPVPIDSSNQPQHF
>TRBV29-1|TRBJ1-2
CSVVVEGGAYGYTF
>TRBV2|TRBJ1-3
CASSQGQGPFSGNTIYF
>TRBV18|TRBJ2-1
CASSGRLAGEANEQFF
>TRBV7-9|TRBJ1-1
CASSSQGTNTEAFF
>TRBV7-2|TRBJ1-1
CASSPVAGRNTEAFF
>TRBV27|TRBJ1-1
CASRRGPNTEAFF
>TRBV7-9|TRBJ1-2
CSSSSIYGYTF
>TRBV4-1|TRBJ2-1
CASSQIGLVEGAQFF
>TRBV6-1|TRBJ2-7
CASRADSSYEQYF
>TRBV5-4|TRBJ2-1
CASSLETASSYNEQFF
>TRBV9|TRBJ2-3
CASSVDEGTDTQYF
>TRBV7-9|NA
CASSPPGLAGNEQYF
>TRBV9|TRBJ2-2
CASSPRTTLGNTGELFF